One sample yielded the 15 T cell receptor beta chains listed below, sequenced in a study of CD8+ T cells in alopecia areata. RNA was extracted and reverse transcribed into cDNA as the sequencing template. TCRdb's copy holds only in-frame clones and misses some; the assay was immunoSEQ multiplex PCR. The top ten hold 3% to 4% of the sample, which has roughly 120,000 clones, roughly 50% seen once. Treatment noted: oral pan-JAK inhibitor, 5-10 mg twice daily. The sample in question was CD4+ T cells sorted from blood, obtained at week 24, from a patient treated with tofacitinib. The receptors were gathered from a human donor with alopecia areata.

The rearrangement joins TRBV5-1 to TRBJ1-1; a weak D match, TRBD1 (5 bases). Germline V CDR1 and CDR2: SGHRS, YFSETQ. The CDR3 is made up of 13 amino acids. Between the trimmed V and J ends, which lost 4 bases and 4 bases, there was a span of 11 bases. The CDR3 protein is CASSPRVLTEAFF. Here the CDR3 DNA reads TGCGCCAGCAGCCCCAGGGTTCTCACTGAAGCTTTCTTT. Full variable domain (outside the CDR3, taken from reference TRBV5-1 and TRBJ1-1): KAGVTQTPRYLIKTRGQQVTLSCSPISGHRSVSWYQQTPGQGLQFLFEYFSETQRNKGNFPGRFSGRQFSNSRSEMNVSTLELGDSALYLCASSPRVLTEAFFGQGTRLTVV.

V gene TRBV4-2 combines with J gene TRBJ1-2; D uncertain. Germline V gives CDR1 LGHNA, CDR2 YNFKEQ. Trimming took 3 bases from V and 4 from J, leaving 15 bases between them. CDR3 length equals 15 residues. Here the CDR3 reads CASSQALRQTYGYTF. The CDR3 nucleotides read TGTGCCAGCAGCCAGGCGTTACGGCAGACCTATGGCTACACCTTC.

V is TRBV9 and J is TRBJ1-2, with 7 bases that match TRBD1. V dropped 3 bases and J dropped 0; count of bases not matched to a gene: 11. Germline-derived CDR1 and CDR2 are SGDLS and YYNGEE. The CDR3 totals 17 residues. The CDR3 DNA reads TGTGCCAGCAGCGCAACCCGGGACAGCACCTCTAACTATGGCTACACCTTC. Residues: CASSATRDSTSNYGYTF.

V is TRBV7-9 and J is TRBJ1-5; the D is unclear. There are 14 residues in the CDR3. Trimming removed 6 bases from V and 0 bases from J, with 9 bases in between. Germline assignment: CDR1 SEHNR and CDR2 FQNEAQ (reference sequence). The CDR3 nucleotides are TGTGCCAGCAGTTCAAGTAGTAGCAATCAGCCCCAGCATTTT. Residues: CASSSSSSNQPQHF.

This chain uses TRBV5-1 with TRBJ1-2; TRBD1 might be the D (6 bases). The CDR3 loop spans 13 amino acids. CDR1 and CDR2 (germline): SGHRS, YFSETQ. Trimming took off 3 bases at V and 8 bases at J, with 14 bases between the two ends. The DNA for the CDR3 is TGCGCCAGCAGCTCGACAGGACCCCTAGGCTACACCTTC. Amino acid sequence: CASSSTGPLGYTF.

This clone turned up a few times. The chain has TRBV30 and TRBJ1-5; D may be TRBD1 (5 bases). This CDR3 region has 13 residues. The germline CDR1 and CDR2 sequences are GTSNPN and SVGIG (reference sequence). V was pared by 5 bases and J by 2 bases, with 10 bases between. CDR3 in DNA: TGTGCCTGGGCAGGGACGGGCAATCAGCCCCAGCATTTT. This codes for CAWAGTGNQPQHF.

The chain couples TRBV5-1 to TRBJ1-6; D perhaps matches TRBD1 (5 bases). The CDR3 is 16 amino acids. The ends were cut back, 0 bases at V and 7 bases at J, with 14 bases in the middle. Germline V gives CDR1 SGHRS, CDR2 YFSETQ. DNA of the CDR3: TGCGCCAGCAGCTTGGGGCCGGGAGGGGAAAATTCACCCCTCCACTTT. Residues: CASSLGPGGENSPLHF.

The rearrangement joins TRBV18 to TRBJ1-4; D is undetermined. The ends were cut back, 0 bases at V and 4 bases at J, with 0 bases in the middle. CDR3 length equals 12 residues. CDR1 is KGHSH and CDR2 is LQKENI in the germline V gene. In nucleotides, the CDR3 is TGTGCCAGCTCACCACCTAATGAAAAACTGTTTTTT. Its protein is CASSPPNEKLFF.

V usage is TRBV5-1 and J usage is TRBJ1-6; 7 bases agree with TRBD1. Germline values: CDR1 SGHRS, CDR2 YFSETQ. CDR3 length: 15 amino acids. The V and J ends lost 4 bases and 6 bases, in that order; junction bases with no gene match: 7. CDR3 in amino acids: CASSEGTERNSPLHF. In DNA form, the CDR3 reads TGCGCCAGCAGCGAAGGGACAGAACGTAATTCACCCCTCCACTTT.

The chain is built from TRBV25-1 and TRBJ1-2; the match to TRBD1 covers 9 bases. V dropped 4 bases and J dropped 4; count of bases not matched to a gene: 7. Germline V gene data show CDR1 as MGHDK and CDR2 as SYGVNS. There are 15 residues in the CDR3. CDR3 protein: CASSGGQGFAYGYTF. The CDR3 region has the DNA TGTGCCAGCAGTGGCGGACAGGGGTTTGCCTATGGCTACACCTTC.

This clone was detected a few times. The chain carries TRBV30 and TRBJ1-2, with 9 bases matching TRBD1. The CDR3 totals 13 residues. The junction had 8 bases not matched to a gene; V was cut back by 2 bases and J by 10 bases. Germline loops: CDR1 GTSNPN, CDR2 SVGIG (reference sequence). CDR3 sequence: CAWSLPGQGVYTF. The CDR3 nucleotides are TGTGCCTGGAGTTTACCGGGACAGGGAGTCTACACCTTC.

This clone appeared a few times. The chain recombines TRBV4-1 with TRBJ2-3, with 8 positions matching TRBD1. The CDR3 totals 17 residues. Germline V gives CDR1 MGHRA, CDR2 YSYEKL. J lost 1 base, V lost 4 bases, and 10 bases had no gene match. The CDR3: CASSRDRQGAGTDTQYF. In DNA form, the CDR3 reads TGCGCCAGCAGCCGCGACCGGCAGGGGGCTGGCACAGATACGCAGTATTTT.

In this sample, this clone turned up a few times. This chain connects TRBV4-3 to TRBJ1-6; D remains unclear. This CDR3 comprises 13 residues. Germline V CDR1 and CDR2: LGHNA, YSLEER. The ends were cut back, 0 bases at V and 10 bases at J, with 7 bases in the middle. CDR3 in amino acids: CASSQDEVSPLHF. CDR3 sequence (DNA): TGCGCCAGCAGCCAAGATGAGGTCTCACCCCTCCACTTT.

This chain connects TRBV25-1 to TRBJ1-1, with D unresolved. The germline V gene encodes CDR1 MGHDK and CDR2 SYGVNS. This CDR3 is 14 amino acids long. V shed 6 bases and J shed 2 bases, with 13 bases lying between them. This CDR3 reads CASRGSSFNTEAFF. The CDR3 DNA reads TGTGCCAGCAGGGGGTCAAGCTTCAACACTGAAGCTTTCTTT.

This clone was counted only a few times. This chain connects TRBV6-1 to TRBJ2-3, with D uncertain. V gave up 8 bases and J gave up 3 bases, with 6 bases separating them. CDR1 is MNHNS and CDR2 is SASEGT in the germline V gene. This CDR3 region has 11 residues. The CDR3 DNA is TGTGCCAGCGAGAGGACAGATACGCAGTATTTT. It specifies CASERTDTQYF.